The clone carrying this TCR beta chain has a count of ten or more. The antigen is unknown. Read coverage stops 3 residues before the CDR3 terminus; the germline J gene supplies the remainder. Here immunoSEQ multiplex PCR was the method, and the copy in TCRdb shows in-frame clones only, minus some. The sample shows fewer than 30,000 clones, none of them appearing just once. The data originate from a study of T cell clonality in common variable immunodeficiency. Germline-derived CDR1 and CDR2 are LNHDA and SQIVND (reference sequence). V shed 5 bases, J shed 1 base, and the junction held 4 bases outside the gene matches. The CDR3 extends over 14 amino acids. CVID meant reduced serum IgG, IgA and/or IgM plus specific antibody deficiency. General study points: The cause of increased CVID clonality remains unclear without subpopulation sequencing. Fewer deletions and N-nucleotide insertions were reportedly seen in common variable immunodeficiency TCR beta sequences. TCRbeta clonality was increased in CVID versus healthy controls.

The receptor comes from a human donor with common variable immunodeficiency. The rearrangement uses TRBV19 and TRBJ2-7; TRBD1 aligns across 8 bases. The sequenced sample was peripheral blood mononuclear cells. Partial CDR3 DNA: TGTGCCAGTAGTTGGACAGGGCGGTCCTACGAG. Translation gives CASSWTGRSYE. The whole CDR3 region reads CASSWTGRSYEQYF.